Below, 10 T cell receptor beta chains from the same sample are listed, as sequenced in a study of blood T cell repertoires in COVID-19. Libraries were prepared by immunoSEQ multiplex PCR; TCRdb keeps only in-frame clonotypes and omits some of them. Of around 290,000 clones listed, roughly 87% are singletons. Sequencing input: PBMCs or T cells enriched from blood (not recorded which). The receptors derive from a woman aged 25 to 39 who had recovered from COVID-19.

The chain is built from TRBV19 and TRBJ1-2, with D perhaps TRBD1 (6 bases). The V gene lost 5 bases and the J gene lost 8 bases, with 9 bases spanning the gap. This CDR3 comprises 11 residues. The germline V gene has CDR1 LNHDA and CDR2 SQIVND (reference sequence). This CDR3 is CASSSGVGYTF. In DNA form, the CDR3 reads TGTGCCAGTAGTTCAGGGGTAGGCTACACCTTC. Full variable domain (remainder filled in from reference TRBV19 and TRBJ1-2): DGGITQSPKYLFRKEGQNVTLSCEQNLNHDAMYWYRQDPGQGLRLIYYSQIVNDFQKGDIAEGYSVSREKKESFPLTVTSAQKNPTAFYLCASSSGVGYTFGSGTRLTVV.

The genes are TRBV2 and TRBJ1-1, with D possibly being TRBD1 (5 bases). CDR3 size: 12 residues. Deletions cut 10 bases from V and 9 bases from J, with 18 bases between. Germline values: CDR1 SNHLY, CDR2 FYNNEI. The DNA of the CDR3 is TGTGCCATCAGGTCCCCGGGACTCAAAGCTTTCTTT. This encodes CAIRSPGLKAFF.

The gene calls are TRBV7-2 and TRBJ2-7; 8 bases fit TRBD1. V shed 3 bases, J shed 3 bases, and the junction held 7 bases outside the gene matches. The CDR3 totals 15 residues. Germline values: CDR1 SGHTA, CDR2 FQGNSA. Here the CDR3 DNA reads TGTGCCAGCAGCTTGGACAGGGCGCGCCACTACGAGCAGTACTTC. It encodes CASSLDRARHYEQYF.

The DNA of the CDR3 is TGTGCCAGCAGTTTTGACAGGGTTAAAGAAAAACTGTTTTTT. This codes for CASSFDRVKEKLFF. The gene calls are TRBV28 and TRBJ1-4, with TRBD1 matching over 7 bases. The trim removed 3 bases at V and 8 bases at J, leaving 6 bases unmatched. The CDR3 covers 14 residues. CDR1 is MDHEN and CDR2 is SYDVKM in the germline V gene. The full variable domain, with the rest looked up from reference TRBV28 and TRBJ1-4, is DVKVTQSSRYLVKRTGEKVFLECVQDMDHENMFWYRQDPGLGLRLIYFSYDVKMKEKGDIPEGYSVSREKKERFSLILESASTNQTSMYLCASSFDRVKEKLFFGSGTQLSVL.

CDR3 DNA: TGTGCCAGCAGCCAAACCCGGAGCCAACTAAACAATGAGCAGTTCTTC. Protein product: CASSQTRSQLNNEQFF. This chain uses TRBV3-1 (or the pseudogene TRBV3-2) with TRBJ2-1; no clear D. Germline lookup yields CDR1 LGHDT and CDR2 YNNKEL (reference sequence). V gave up 2 bases and J gave up 5 bases, with 16 bases separating them. This CDR3 comprises 16 residues.

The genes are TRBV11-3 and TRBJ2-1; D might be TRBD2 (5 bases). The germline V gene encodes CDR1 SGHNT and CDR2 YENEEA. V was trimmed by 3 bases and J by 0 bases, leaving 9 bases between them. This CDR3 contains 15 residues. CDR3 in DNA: TGTGCCAGCAGCTTTAACGGGGTCTCCTACAATGAGCAGTTCTTC. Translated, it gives CASSFNGVSYNEQFF.

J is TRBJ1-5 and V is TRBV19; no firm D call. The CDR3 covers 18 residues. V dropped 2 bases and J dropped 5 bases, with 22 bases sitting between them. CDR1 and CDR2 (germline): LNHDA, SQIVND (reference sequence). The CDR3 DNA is TGTGCCAGTAGTATAAATCGCAGGTCCGCGGAGCGGGATCAGCCCCAGCATTTT. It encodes CASSINRRSAERDQPQHF. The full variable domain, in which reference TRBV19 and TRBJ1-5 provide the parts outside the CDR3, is DGGITQSPKYLFRKEGQNVTLSCEQNLNHDAMYWYRQDPGQGLRLIYYSQIVNDFQKGDIAEGYSVSREKKESFPLTVTSAQKNPTAFYLCASSINRRSAERDQPQHFGDGTRLSIL.

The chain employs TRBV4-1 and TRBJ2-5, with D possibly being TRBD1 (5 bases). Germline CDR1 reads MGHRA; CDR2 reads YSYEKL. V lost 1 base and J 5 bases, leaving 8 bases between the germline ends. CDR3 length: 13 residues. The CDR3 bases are TGCGCCAGCAGCCAAGTTTGGGGCGAGACCCAGTACTTC. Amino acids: CASSQVWGETQYF.

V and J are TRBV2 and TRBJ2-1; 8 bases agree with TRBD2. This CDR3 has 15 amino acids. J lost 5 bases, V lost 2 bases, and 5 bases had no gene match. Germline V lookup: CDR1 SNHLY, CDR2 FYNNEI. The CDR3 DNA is TGTGCCAGCAGTGAATCGGGAGGGATAAACAATGAGCAGTTCTTC. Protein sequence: CASSESGGINNEQFF.

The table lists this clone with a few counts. The CDR3 reads CASSLYGAVYEKLFF. CDR3 in DNA: TGTGCCAGCAGCTTATATGGGGCGGTCTACGAAAAACTGTTTTTT. The chain carries TRBV7-8 and TRBJ1-4; D perhaps matches TRBD1 (5 bases). Germline lookup yields CDR1 SGHVS and CDR2 FQNEAQ. Trimming shortened V by 2 bases and J by 8 bases, and 15 bases separated the two germline ends. This CDR3 region has 15 residues.